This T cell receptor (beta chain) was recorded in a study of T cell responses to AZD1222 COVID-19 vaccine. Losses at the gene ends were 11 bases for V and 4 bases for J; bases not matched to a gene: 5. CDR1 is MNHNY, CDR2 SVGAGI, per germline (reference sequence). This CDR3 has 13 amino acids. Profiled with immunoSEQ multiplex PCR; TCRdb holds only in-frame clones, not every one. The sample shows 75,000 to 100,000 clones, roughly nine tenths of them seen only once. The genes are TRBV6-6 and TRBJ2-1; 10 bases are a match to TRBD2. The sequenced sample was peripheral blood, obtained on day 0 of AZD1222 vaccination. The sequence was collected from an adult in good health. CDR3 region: CAYQREGYNEQFF. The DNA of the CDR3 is TGTGCCTACCAGCGGGAGGGGTACAATGAGCAGTTCTTC.